This T cell receptor (beta chain) was identified in a study of T cell responses to AZD1222 COVID-19 vaccine. Points from the study as a whole: Close to half of spike-specific TCRs reportedly recognize unmutated variant regions.

In the case of this clone: What it binds is not known.

Some clones are missing from TCRdb's copy, which holds only in-frame ones; the method was immunoSEQ multiplex PCR. The sample records about 35,000 clones, over 75% being singletons. Trimming took off 7 bases at V and 7 bases at J, with 18 bases between the two ends. The CDR3 length is 13 residues. Germline V gene data show CDR1 as GTSNPN and CDR2 as SVGIG (reference sequence). V gene TRBV30 combines with J gene TRBJ2-3; no clear D gene. The source of this sequence is an adult who received the AZD1222 COVID-19 vaccine. Sequenced material: peripheral blood, taken 28 days after the second AZD1222 dose. The CDR3 DNA is TGTGCCTCCTCAGGTTCCGTGGGGTATACGCAGTATTTT. Its translation is CASSGSVGYTQYF. Complete variable domain (other parts from reference TRBV30 and TRBJ2-3): SQTIHQWPATLVQPVGSPLSLECTVEGTSNPNLYWYRQAAGRGLQLLFYSVGIGQISSEVPQNLSASRPQDRQFILSSKKLLLSDSGFYLCASSGSVGYTQYFGPGTRLTVL.